This is a list of T cell receptor beta chains from one sample in a study of somatic mutations in cytotoxic T cells in rheumatoid arthritis. Produced via immunoSEQ multiplex PCR; TCRdb's table is partial and in-frame only. The sample carries 6,000 to 8,000 clones, about 75% recorded once. Sample: CD8+ T cells sorted from blood. These receptors were obtained from a woman in her sixties in good health. Each CDR3 is given with its conserved first and last residue. D genes are given only for firm matches. Rows give clone size only sometimes, using once, few, many, or a class for an expanded clone.

TRBV7-8	NA	TRBJ1-6	NA	TGTGCCAGCAGCTTAGGAGTTGCGGGTAATTCACCCCTCCACTTT	CASSLGVAGNSPLHF
TRBV4-1	NA	TRBJ2-7	NA	TGCGCCAGCAGCCAGGATCCCGGGACAACCTACGAGCAGTACTTC	CASSQDPGTTYEQYF
TRBV7-9	TRBD2	TRBJ2-3	few	TGTGCCAGCAGCTTAGCGCAGGGACTAGCGTGGGATACGCAGTATTTT	CASSLAQGLAWDTQYF
TRBV27	NA	TRBJ2-1	NA	TGTGCCAGCAGTACACAGGGTCCCAACAATGAGCAGTTCTTC	CASSTQGPNNEQFF
TRBV28	NA	TRBJ1-2	medium-sized	TGTGCCAGCAGTCTATCCCCGGAGGCCGTGGAAACCTTC	CASSLSPEAVETF
TRBV6-1	NA	TRBJ1-2	NA	TGTGCCAGCAGTGAACCCGACGCGGGCTATGGCTACACCTTC	CASSEPDAGYGYTF
TRBV27	TRBD2	TRBJ2-5	NA	TGTGCCAGCAGTTTAGGGACTAGCGGAGAGACCCAGTACTTC	CASSLGTSGETQYF
TRBV5-5	TRBD2	TRBJ2-7	NA	TGTGCCAGCAGCTTCTTTGGCGGGAGTTCGGAAGAGCAGTACTTC	CASSFFGGSSEEQYF
TRBV7-8	NA	TRBJ2-2	NA	TGTGCCAGCAGCTTAAGGGGTAACACCGGGGAGCTGTTTTTT	CASSLRGNTGELFF
TRBV10-3	NA	TRBJ1-5	NA	TGTGCCATCAGTGAATTCGGGGATAGCAATCAGCCCCAGCATTTT	CAISEFGDSNQPQHF
TRBV28	TRBD2	TRBJ2-5	NA	TGTGCCAGCAGTTCGCTGCCTTTAGCGGGCCAAGAGACCCAGTACTTC	CASSSLPLAGQETQYF
TRBV6-6	NA	TRBJ1-4	NA	TGTGCCAGCAGTTACTTCGGAGGGAGTGAAAAACTGTTTTTT	CASSYFGGSEKLFF
TRBV5-8	NA	TRBJ2-5	NA	TGTGCCAGCAGCGTTCAGGGTGGCGAGACCCAGTACTTC	CASSVQGGETQYF
TRBV6-5	TRBD1	TRBJ2-5	NA	TGTGCCAGCAGTCGGGGGACAGGTCCTCAAGAGACCCAGTACTTC	CASSRGTGPQETQYF
TRBV4-3	NA	TRBJ1-5	once	TGCGCCAGCAGCCAAGTGGCGGGGCAGGATAGCAATCAGCCCCAGCATTTT	CASSQVAGQDSNQPQHF
TRBV6-5	NA	TRBJ2-2	NA	TGTGCCAGCAAGTCAGGGGTTTACACCGGGGAGCTGTTTTTT	CASKSGVYTGELFF
TRBV5-8	TRBD2	TRBJ2-1	NA	TGTGCCAGCAGCTTGGATAGCGGGAGTGACAATGAGCAGTTCTTC	CASSLDSGSDNEQFF
TRBV6-1	TRBD1	TRBJ2-1	NA	TGTGCCAGCAGTGAAGTCGACAGGGGGTCCGGCTGGTTAGGTAATGAGCAGTTCTTC	CASSEVDRGSGWLGNEQFF
TRBV11-3	TRBD1	TRBJ2-7	once	TGTGCCAGCAGCTTAGCCCCTAGGACAGGGAAGTCCTACGAGCAGTACTTC	CASSLAPRTGKSYEQYF
TRBV27	NA	TRBJ2-1	once	TGTGCCAGCAGTTTAGGACTATTTGTGGGGCAGTTCTTC	CASSLGLFVGQFF
TRBV5-6	TRBD2	TRBJ2-1	NA	TGTGCCAGCAGACGTCGCCGTGGGGGGGAGGCCTACAATGAGCAGTTCTTC	CASRRRRGGEAYNEQFF
TRBV6-1	NA	TRBJ1-3	medium-sized	TGTGCCAGCAGTGGGCTGGGCTACCCTGGAAACACCATATATTTT	CASSGLGYPGNTIYF
TRBV4-3	TRBD1	TRBJ1-1	few	TGCGCCAGCAGCCAAGATGGGACAGGGCGGGATGAAGCTTTCTTT	CASSQDGTGRDEAFF
TRBV29-1	TRBD2	TRBJ2-7	NA	TGCAGCGTTCTTGGTAGCGGGGGATACGAGCAGTACTTC	CSVLGSGGYEQYF
TRBV4-3	NA	TRBJ2-7	medium-sized	TGCGCCAGCAGCCAAGACGGCTACTACAACGAGCAGTACTTC	CASSQDGYYNEQYF
TRBV5-6	NA	TRBJ2-7	NA	TGTGCCAGCAGCACCGGACGAGGAGGCGAGCAGTACTTC	CASSTGRGGEQYF
TRBV11-2	NA	TRBJ2-2	NA	TGTGCCAGCAGCTTAGTTAGCGTGAACACCGGGGAGCTGTTTTTT	CASSLVSVNTGELFF
TRBV5-1	TRBD1	TRBJ2-5	NA	TGCGCCAGCAGCTTGTTCCCGGCGGGACAGGGACAAGAGACCCAGTACTTC	CASSLFPAGQGQETQYF
TRBV6-6	TRBD1	TRBJ1-2	NA	TGTGCCAGCAGTCCGGGACAGACTAACTATGGCTACACCTTC	CASSPGQTNYGYTF
TRBV7-8	NA	TRBJ2-1	few	TGTGCCAGCAGCCATAGCGGCAATGAGCAGTTCTTC	CASSHSGNEQFF
TRBV12-5	NA	TRBJ2-1	NA	TGTGCTAGTGGTTTGGTAAGGCGCGGGTGGAATGAGCAGTTCTTC	CASGLVRRGWNEQFF
TRBV13	NA	TRBJ2-5	NA	TGTGCCAGCAGCTTAGATCGACAGCAAGAGACCCAGTACTTC	CASSLDRQQETQYF
TRBV18	NA	TRBJ2-7	NA	TGTGCCAGCTCCCTTGCTGGGGATGGGGGGTTCTACGAGCAGTACTTC	CASSLAGDGGFYEQYF
TRBV5-4	TRBD1	TRBJ2-4	NA	TGTGCCAGCAGCTCCCGGACAGGGGCGAAGCGTGGCATTCAGTACTTC	CASSSRTGAKRGIQYF
TRBV11-2	TRBD1	TRBJ2-7	NA	TGTGCCAGCAGCCTCGACAGGGGCTACGAGCAGTACTTC	CASSLDRGYEQYF
TRBV13	TRBD1	TRBJ1-4	NA	TGTGCCAGCAGCTTGCCGGGACAGGGGGCCCTGATAACTAATGAAAAACTGTTTTTT	CASSLPGQGALITNEKLFF
TRBV10-2	TRBD2	TRBJ2-1	NA	TGCGCCAGCAGTGAAGGGACTAGCGGGAGAGTCGAGCAGTTCTTC	CASSEGTSGRVEQFF
TRBV4-2	NA	TRBJ1-4	few	TGTGCCAGCAGCCAAGATGGGCCGGGGAGTGAACTGTTTTTT	CASSQDGPGSELFF
TRBV18	NA	TRBJ2-5	NA	TGTGCCAGCTCACCACTTCAAGGGCAGGGCCAAGAGACCCAGTACTTC	CASSPLQGQGQETQYF
TRBV4-1	NA	TRBJ2-7	NA	TGCGCCAGCAGCCAAGAGGGGCAAACCTACGAGCAGTACTTC	CASSQEGQTYEQYF
TRBV6-1	NA	TRBJ2-7	once	TGTGCCAGCAGTGAACAGGGCGGAGAGCAGTACTTC	CASSEQGGEQYF
TRBV7-8	TRBD1	TRBJ2-5	NA	TGTGCCAGCAGCTTATTAGGACAGGGGGTAGTAAGAGAGACCCAGTACTTC	CASSLLGQGVVRETQYF
TRBV2	NA	TRBJ2-7	few	TGTGCCAGCAGTGAAGGGGCTCGAACCTACGAGCAGTACTTC	CASSEGARTYEQYF
TRBV2	NA	TRBJ1-1	NA	TGTGCCAGCAGTGAGGGACACATGAACACTGAAGCTTTCTTT	CASSEGHMNTEAFF
TRBV6-5	NA	TRBJ1-1	NA	TGTGCCAGCAGTGCGGGAACGGGGAGTGAGGCTTTCTTT	CASSAGTGSEAFF
TRBV6-1	TRBD1	TRBJ2-1	NA	TGTGCCAGCAACCGACAGGGAATAAACGGTGAGCAGTTCTTC	CASNRQGINGEQFF
TRBV2	TRBD2	TRBJ2-3	NA	TGTGCCAGCAGGTCCCCTCTGGCGGGGGGTGGGCCTAGCACAGATACGCAGTATTTT	CASRSPLAGGGPSTDTQYF
TRBV12-5	NA	TRBJ2-1	NA	TGTGCTAGTGGGTCCGAGTCGTCCTACAATGAGCAGTTCTTC	CASGSESSYNEQFF
TRBV6-4	TRBD2	TRBJ2-3	NA	TGTGCCTCACGACTAGCGGAGGGCACAGATACGCAGTATTTT	CASRLAEGTDTQYF
TRBV4-2	TRBD1	TRBJ1-1	once	TGTGCCAGCAGCCAAGAGTGGAGGGCAGGGGGTCGAAACACTGAAGCTTTCTTT	CASSQEWRAGGRNTEAFF
TRBV7-8	NA	TRBJ2-2	once	TGTGCCAGCAGCTTGGGGGGAGATTACACCGGGGAGCTGTTTTTT	CASSLGGDYTGELFF
TRBV13	TRBD1	TRBJ2-2	few	TGTGCCAGCAGCTCCAACAGGGGGACCGGGGAGCTGTTTTTT	CASSSNRGTGELFF
TRBV7-6	TRBD2	TRBJ2-5	NA	TGTGCCAGCAGCTGGGACAGACCCGGGGCTAGCGGGAGGGCCGTGGAGACCCAGTACTTC	CASSWDRPGASGRAVETQYF
TRBV6-6	NA	TRBJ2-1	NA	TGTGCCAGCAGTTACCGCCAGGCCCTCTACAATGAGCAGTTCTTC	CASSYRQALYNEQFF